This T cell receptor beta chain is from a study of blood T cell repertoires in COVID-19. Study-level information: Both acute and convalescent COVID-19 samples were obtained from the United States, Italy and Spain. In each case, the material was cDNA or gDNA derived from T cells, B-cell-depleted T cells, or PBMCs.

Authors' processing steps: How many nucleated cells were present was estimated from reference gene primer amplification. The assay was immunoSEQ multiplex PCR, and TCRdb's table has in-frame clones only and misses some. The D gene and trimming were derived from the DNA, and the V and J assignments and clone size from that table. Of 210,000 or so clones listed, about nine tenths were seen once; the top ten hold 6.7%. This clonotype originated in a man aged 40-49 years with acute or convalescent COVID-19. The sample comprised peripheral blood.

The CDR3 protein is CASREQGGSNYGYTF. Written as DNA, the CDR3 is TGCGCCAGCAGGGAGCAGGGGGGTTCTAACTATGGCTACACCTTC. The rearrangement uses TRBV10-2 and TRBJ1-2; 7 nucleotides align to TRBD1. Germline CDR1 and CDR2: WSHSY and SAAADI. The V and J ends lost 6 bases and 0 bases, in that order; junction bases with no gene match: 7. This CDR3 has 15 residues.